These T cell receptor beta chains were read from a single sample in a study of shared clonotypes between healthy human individuals. The method was immunoSEQ multiplex PCR; TCRdb's version includes in-frame clones alone and lacks a portion of them. The sample has over 2 million clones, over 85% seen once. The sample taken for sequencing was naive CD4+ T cells sorted from blood. Receptors originate from a man between 18 and 29 years old in good health. The CDR3 runs from the conserved cysteine through the conserved F or W. The order of the fields is J gene, clone size, V gene, D gene, CDR3 protein, CDR3 DNA. The D gene is left open where the match is weak. The size entry is marked missing in some rows and otherwise reads once, few, many or a size class.

TRBJ1-5 | NA | TRBV6-6 | TRBD1 | CASRGDRAGNQPQHF | TGTGCCAGCAGGGGGGACAGGGCGGGCAATCAGCCCCAGCATTTT
TRBJ2-5 | NA | TRBV5-1 | NA | CASSRQVPGETQYF | TGCGCCAGCAGTCGACAGGTTCCGGGGGAGACCCAGTACTTC
TRBJ1-1 | NA | TRBV7-2 | NA | CASSRRGGGNTEAFF | TGTGCCAGCAGCCGCAGGGGAGGAGGTAACACTGAAGCTTTCTTT
TRBJ2-2 | NA | TRBV7-2 | NA | CASSLASQGGTGELFF | TGTGCCAGCAGCTTAGCATCACAGGGCGGGACCGGGGAGCTGTTTTTT
TRBJ2-5 | NA | TRBV11-2 | TRBD2 | CASSLVPGGYQETQYF | TGTGCCAGCAGCTTAGTACCGGGGGGGTACCAAGAGACCCAGTACTTC
TRBJ1-1 | NA | TRBV6-5 | NA | CAIQRRVNTEAFF | TGTGCCATCCAAAGGCGGGTGAACACTGAAGCTTTCTTT
TRBJ2-1 | once | TRBV5-4 | NA | CASSFSAGGYNEQFF | TGTGCCAGCAGCTTCTCAGCTGGGGGCTACAATGAGCAGTTCTTC
TRBJ2-6 | NA | TRBV9 | NA | CASSTEGTSGANVLTF | TGTGCCAGCAGCACCGAGGGGACCTCTGGGGCCAACGTCCTGACTTTC
TRBJ2-3 | NA | TRBV5-1 | TRBD1 | CASSWGQGLSTDTQYF | TGCGCCAGCAGCTGGGGACAGGGGCTCAGCACAGATACGCAGTATTTT
TRBJ2-1 | NA | TRBV5-4 | NA | CASSLKGRGNNEQFF | TGTGCCAGCAGCTTGAAGGGGCGGGGAAACAATGAGCAGTTCTTC
TRBJ1-2 | NA | TRBV19 | NA | CASSGLPRGYTF | TGTGCCAGTAGTGGACTCCCCCGAGGCTACACCTTC
TRBJ1-4 | NA | TRBV7-9 | TRBD1 | CASSSDRGNEKLFF | TGTGCCAGCAGCAGCGACAGGGGTAATGAAAAACTGTTTTTT
TRBJ1-2 | NA | TRBV19 | NA | CASSKDVHYGYTF | TGTGCCAGTAGTAAGGACGTTCACTATGGCTACACCTTC
TRBJ1-4 | NA | TRBV7-9 | NA | CASSPPSEFNEKLFF | TGTGCCAGCAGCCCTCCGTCGGAGTTTAATGAAAAACTGTTTTTT
TRBJ1-1 | NA | TRBV7-2 | NA | CASSLVGGNTEAFF | TGTGCCAGCAGCTTAGTCGGGGGGAACACTGAAGCTTTCTTT
TRBJ2-2 | NA | TRBV2 | NA | CASSETGLNTGELFF | TGTGCCAGCAGTGAAACGGGGCTGAACACCGGGGAGCTGTTTTTT
TRBJ1-2 | once | TRBV28 | TRBD1 | CASSFSDRASYGYTF | TGTGCCAGCAGTTTCTCGGACAGGGCCAGCTATGGCTACACCTTC
TRBJ1-6 | NA | TRBV30 | NA | CAWSVNNSPLHF | TGTGCCTGGAGTGTGAATAATTCACCCCTCCACTTT
TRBJ2-2 | NA | TRBV19 | NA | CASSLHPGQKSGDTGELFF | TGTGCCAGTAGTCTCCACCCGGGACAGAAGAGCGGGGACACCGGGGAGCTGTTTTTT
TRBJ2-7 | NA | TRBV7-3 | TRBD2 | CASSSSGGYEQYF | TGTGCCAGCAGCTCAAGCGGGGGTTACGAGCAGTACTTC
TRBJ2-7 | NA | TRBV27 | TRBD2 | CASSSREGPYEQYF | TGTGCCAGCAGTTCCCGGGAGGGCCCCTACGAGCAGTACTTC
TRBJ2-7 | NA | TRBV7-9 | TRBD1 | CASSLGQGGSYEQYF | TGTGCCAGCAGCTTAGGACAGGGGGGCTCCTACGAGCAGTACTTC
TRBJ1-2 | NA | TRBV19 | TRBD1 | CASSRDSRYGYTF | TGTGCCAGTAGTCGGGACAGCCGCTATGGCTACACCTTC
TRBJ2-3 | NA | TRBV5-1 | NA | CASSSAGGQENTQYF | TGCGCCAGCAGCTCCGCCGGGGGCCAGGAAAATACGCAGTATTTT
TRBJ2-2 | NA | TRBV2 | TRBD2 | CASLAGPTRMDTGELFF | TGTGCCAGTCTAGCGGGGCCTACCCGCATGGATACCGGGGAGCTGTTTTTT
TRBJ1-6 | NA | TRBV10-3 | NA | CAISDPRSPNSPLHF | TGTGCCATCAGTGACCCTAGGTCACCTAATTCACCCCTCCACTTT
TRBJ1-6 | NA | TRBV7-9 | NA | CASSPAGTRPGSYNSPLHF | TGTGCCAGCAGCCCCGCAGGGACCAGGCCCGGCTCCTATAATTCACCCCTCCACTTT
TRBJ1-1 | NA | TRBV7-3 | TRBD1 | CASSHRGGDTEAFF | TGTGCCAGCAGCCACAGGGGTGGCGACACTGAAGCTTTCTTT
TRBJ1-6 | NA | TRBV27 | TRBD1 | CASNGQGENSPLHF | TGTGCCAGCAACGGACAGGGAGAGAATTCACCCCTCCACTTT
TRBJ1-6 | NA | TRBV6-5 | TRBD1 | CASSSPGQGNTLHF | TGTGCCAGCAGTTCCCCGGGACAGGGAAACACCCTCCACTTT
TRBJ2-7 | NA | TRBV30 | NA | CAWSPTTPGQYF | TGTGCCTGGAGTCCCACTACCCCCGGGCAGTACTTC
TRBJ2-2 | NA | TRBV5-1 | TRBD2 | CASSLVAGGSTGELFF | TGCGCCAGCAGCTTGGTGGCGGGAGGGAGCACCGGGGAGCTGTTTTTT
TRBJ1-2 | NA | TRBV20-1 | NA | CSARGGYTF | TGCAGTGCTAGAGGTGGCTACACCTTC
TRBJ1-1 | NA | TRBV19 | NA | CASSSKAFNTEAFF | TGTGCCAGTAGCTCAAAGGCCTTTAACACTGAAGCTTTCTTT
TRBJ2-1 | once | TRBV2 | TRBD2 | CASIGTSGLRDNYNEQFF | TGTGCCAGCATAGGGACTAGCGGGTTGAGGGACAATTACAATGAGCAGTTCTTC
TRBJ2-7 | once | TRBV7-2 | TRBD2 | CASSLDSGGSREQYF | TGTGCCAGCAGCTTAGATAGCGGGGGATCTCGCGAGCAGTACTTC
TRBJ1-6 | once | TRBV7-2 | NA | CASVAPLGGPSYNSPLHF | TGTGCCAGCGTCGCGCCCTTGGGGGGTCCTTCCTATAATTCACCCCTCCACTTT
TRBJ2-5 | NA | TRBV5-1 | NA | CASSLAVTGLGETQYF | TGCGCCAGCAGCTTGGCCGTGACAGGTCTAGGGGAGACCCAGTACTTC
TRBJ1-1 | NA | TRBV7-6 | NA | CASSLGDGLEAFF | TGTGCCAGCAGCTTAGGGGACGGTCTTGAAGCTTTCTTT